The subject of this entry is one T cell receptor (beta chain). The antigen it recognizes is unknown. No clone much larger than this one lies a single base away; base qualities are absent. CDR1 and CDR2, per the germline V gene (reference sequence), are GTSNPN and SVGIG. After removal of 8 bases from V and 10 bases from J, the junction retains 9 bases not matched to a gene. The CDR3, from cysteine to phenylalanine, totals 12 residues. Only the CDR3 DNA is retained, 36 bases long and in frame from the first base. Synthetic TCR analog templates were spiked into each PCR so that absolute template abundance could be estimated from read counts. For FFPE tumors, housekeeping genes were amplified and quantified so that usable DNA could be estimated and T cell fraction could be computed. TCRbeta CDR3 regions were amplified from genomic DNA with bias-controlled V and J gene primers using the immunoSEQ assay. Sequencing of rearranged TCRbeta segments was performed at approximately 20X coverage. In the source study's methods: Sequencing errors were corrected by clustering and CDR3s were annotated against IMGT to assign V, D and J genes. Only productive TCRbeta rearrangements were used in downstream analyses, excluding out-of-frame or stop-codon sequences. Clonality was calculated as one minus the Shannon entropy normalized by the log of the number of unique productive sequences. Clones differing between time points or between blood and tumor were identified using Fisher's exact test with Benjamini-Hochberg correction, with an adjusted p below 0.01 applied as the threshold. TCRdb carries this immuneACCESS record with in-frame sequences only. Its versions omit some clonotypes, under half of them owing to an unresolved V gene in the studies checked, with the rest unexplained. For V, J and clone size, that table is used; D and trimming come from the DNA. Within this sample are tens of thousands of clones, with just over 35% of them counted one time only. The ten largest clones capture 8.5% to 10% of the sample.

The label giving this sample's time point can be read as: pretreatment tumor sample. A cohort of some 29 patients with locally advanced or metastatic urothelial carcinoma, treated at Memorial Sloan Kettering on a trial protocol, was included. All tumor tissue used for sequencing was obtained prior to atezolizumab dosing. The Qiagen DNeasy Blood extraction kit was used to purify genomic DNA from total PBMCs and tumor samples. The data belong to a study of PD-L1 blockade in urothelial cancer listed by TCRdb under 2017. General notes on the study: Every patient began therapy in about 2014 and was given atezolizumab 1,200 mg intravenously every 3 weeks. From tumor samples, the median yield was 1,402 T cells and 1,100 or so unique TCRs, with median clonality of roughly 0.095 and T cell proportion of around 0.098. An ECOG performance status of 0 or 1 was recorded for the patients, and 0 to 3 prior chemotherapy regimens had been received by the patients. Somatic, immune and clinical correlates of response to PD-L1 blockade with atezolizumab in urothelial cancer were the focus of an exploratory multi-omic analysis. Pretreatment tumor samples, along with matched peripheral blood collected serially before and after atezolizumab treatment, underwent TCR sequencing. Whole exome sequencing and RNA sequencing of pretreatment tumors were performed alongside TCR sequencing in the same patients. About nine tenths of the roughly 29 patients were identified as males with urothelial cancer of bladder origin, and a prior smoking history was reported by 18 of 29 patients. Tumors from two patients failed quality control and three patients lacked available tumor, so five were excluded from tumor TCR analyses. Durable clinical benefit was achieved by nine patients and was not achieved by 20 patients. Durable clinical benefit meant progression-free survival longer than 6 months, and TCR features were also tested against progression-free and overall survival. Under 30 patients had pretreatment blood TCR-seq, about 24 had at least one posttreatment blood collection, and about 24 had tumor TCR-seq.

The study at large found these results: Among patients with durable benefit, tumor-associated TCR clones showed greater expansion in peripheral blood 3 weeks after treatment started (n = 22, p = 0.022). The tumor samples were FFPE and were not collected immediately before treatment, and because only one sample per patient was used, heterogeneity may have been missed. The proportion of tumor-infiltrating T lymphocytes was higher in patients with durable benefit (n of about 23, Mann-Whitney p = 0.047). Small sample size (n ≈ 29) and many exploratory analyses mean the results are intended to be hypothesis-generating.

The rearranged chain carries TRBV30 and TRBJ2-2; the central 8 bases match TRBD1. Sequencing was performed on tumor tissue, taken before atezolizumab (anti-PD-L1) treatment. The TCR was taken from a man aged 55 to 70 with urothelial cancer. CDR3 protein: CALGQGAKELFF. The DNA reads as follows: TGTGCCCTGGGGCAGGGGGCGAAGGAGCTGTTTTTT.